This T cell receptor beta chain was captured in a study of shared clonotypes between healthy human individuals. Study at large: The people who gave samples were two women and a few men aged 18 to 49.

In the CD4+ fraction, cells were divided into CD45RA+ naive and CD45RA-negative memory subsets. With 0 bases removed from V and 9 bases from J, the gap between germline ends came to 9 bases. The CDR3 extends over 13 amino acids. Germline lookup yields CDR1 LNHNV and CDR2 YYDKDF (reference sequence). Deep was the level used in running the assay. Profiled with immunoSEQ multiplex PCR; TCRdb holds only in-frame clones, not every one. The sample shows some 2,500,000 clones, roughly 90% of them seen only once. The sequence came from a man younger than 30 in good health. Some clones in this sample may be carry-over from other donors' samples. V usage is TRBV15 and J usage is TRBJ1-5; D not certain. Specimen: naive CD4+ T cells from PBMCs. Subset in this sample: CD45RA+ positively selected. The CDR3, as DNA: TGTGCCACCAGCAGAGATGGTCTAGGGCCCCAGCATTTT. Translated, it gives CATSRDGLGPQHF.